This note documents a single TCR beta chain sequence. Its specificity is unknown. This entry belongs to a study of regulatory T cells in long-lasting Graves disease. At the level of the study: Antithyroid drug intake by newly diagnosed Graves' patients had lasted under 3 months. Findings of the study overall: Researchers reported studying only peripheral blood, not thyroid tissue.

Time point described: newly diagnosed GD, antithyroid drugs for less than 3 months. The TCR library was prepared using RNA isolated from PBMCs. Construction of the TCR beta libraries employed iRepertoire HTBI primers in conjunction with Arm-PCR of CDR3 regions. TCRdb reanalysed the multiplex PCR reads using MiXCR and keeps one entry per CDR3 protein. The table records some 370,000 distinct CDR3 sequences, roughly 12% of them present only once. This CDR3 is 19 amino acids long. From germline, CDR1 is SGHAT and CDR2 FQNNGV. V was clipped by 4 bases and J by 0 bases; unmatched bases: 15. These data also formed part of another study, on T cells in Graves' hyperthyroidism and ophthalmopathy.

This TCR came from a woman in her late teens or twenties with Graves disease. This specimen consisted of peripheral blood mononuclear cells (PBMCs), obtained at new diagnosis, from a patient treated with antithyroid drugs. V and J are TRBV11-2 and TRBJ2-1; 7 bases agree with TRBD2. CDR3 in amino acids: CASSSPTSSRVFSYNEQFF. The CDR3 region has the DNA TGTGCCAGCAGCTCCCCGACTAGCAGCAGAGTGTTCTCCTACAATGAGCAGTTCTTC.